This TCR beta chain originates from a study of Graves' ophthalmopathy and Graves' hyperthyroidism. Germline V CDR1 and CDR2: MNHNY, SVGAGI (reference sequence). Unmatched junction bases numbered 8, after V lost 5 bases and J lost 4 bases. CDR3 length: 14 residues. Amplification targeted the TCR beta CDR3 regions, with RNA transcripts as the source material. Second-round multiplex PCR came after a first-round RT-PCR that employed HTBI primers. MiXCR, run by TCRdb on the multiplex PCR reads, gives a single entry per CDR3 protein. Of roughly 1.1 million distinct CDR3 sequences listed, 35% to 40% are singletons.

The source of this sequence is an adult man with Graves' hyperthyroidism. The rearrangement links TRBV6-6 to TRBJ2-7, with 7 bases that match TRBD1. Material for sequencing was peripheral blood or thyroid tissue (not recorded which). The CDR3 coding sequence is TGTGCCAGCAGTGAAGGGGGCAGGGGTTACGAGCAGTACTTC. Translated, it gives CASSEGGRGYEQYF.